This record concerns one T cell receptor (beta chain) sequence. This sample stems from a study of T-cell memory formation after mild COVID-19. TCRdb ran MiXCR on the 5' RACE reads and lists one entry per CDR3 protein. The data show 470,000 or so distinct CDR3 sequences, about 20% seen once. Germline loops: CDR1 SGHKS, CDR2 YYEKEE (reference sequence). This CDR3 comprises 14 residues. The V and J ends lost 6 bases and 1 base, in that order; junction bases with no gene match: 4. The chain couples TRBV5-5 to TRBJ1-1; 9 nucleotides line up with TRBD1. This sequence was found in an adult woman who had mild COVID-19 (a few samples of this study predate the infection). Cell type and time point are not known. Sequencing was performed on PBMCs or a T cell subset sorted from them (not recorded which). The CDR3: CASTWGQGNTEAFF. In DNA, the CDR3 is TGTGCCAGCACCTGGGGACAGGGGAACACTGAAGCTTTCTTT.